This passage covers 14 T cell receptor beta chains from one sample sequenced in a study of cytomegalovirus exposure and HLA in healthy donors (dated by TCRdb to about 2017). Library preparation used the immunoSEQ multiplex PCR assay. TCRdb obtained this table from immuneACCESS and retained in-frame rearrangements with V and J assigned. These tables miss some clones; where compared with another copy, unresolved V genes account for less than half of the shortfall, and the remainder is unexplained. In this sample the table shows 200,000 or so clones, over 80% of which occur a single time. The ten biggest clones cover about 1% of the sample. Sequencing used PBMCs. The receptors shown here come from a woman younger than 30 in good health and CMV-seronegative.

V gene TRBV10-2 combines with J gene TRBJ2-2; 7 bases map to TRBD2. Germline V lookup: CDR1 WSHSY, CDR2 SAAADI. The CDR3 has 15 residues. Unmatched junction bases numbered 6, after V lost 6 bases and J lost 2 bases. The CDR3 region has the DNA TGCGCCAGCAGGTTCGGGGGGTTAAACACCGGGGAGCTGTTTTTT. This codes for CASRFGGLNTGELFF.

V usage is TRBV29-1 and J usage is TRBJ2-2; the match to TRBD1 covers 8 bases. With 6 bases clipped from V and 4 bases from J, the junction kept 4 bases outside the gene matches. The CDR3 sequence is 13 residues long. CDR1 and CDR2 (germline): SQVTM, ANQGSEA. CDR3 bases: TGCAGCGTCAGGGGGCAGGCCACCGGGGAGCTGTTTTTT. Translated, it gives CSVRGQATGELFF.

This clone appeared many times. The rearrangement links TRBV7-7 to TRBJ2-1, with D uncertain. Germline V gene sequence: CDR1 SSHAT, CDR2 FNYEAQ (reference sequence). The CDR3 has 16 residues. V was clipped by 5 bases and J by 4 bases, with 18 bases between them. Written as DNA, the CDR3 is TGTGCCAGCAGCCTGACCCCCGGAGCCGCATACAATGAGCAGTTCTTC. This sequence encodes CASSLTPGAAYNEQFF.

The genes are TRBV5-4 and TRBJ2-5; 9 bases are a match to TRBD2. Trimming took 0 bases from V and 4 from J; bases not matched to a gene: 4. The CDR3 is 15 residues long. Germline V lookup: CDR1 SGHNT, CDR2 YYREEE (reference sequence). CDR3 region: CASSLELAGRETQYF. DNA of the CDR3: TGTGCCAGCAGCTTGGAACTAGCGGGTCGAGAGACCCAGTACTTC.

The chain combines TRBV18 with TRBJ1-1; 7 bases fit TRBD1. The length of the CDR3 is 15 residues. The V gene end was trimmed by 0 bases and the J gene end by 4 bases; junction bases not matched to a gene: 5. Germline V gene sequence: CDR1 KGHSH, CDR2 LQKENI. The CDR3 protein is CASSPPGQPSTEAFF. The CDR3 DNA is TGTGCCAGCTCACCACCGGGACAGCCAAGCACTGAAGCTTTCTTT. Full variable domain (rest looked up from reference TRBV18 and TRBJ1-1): NAGVMQNPRHLVRRRGQEARLRCSPMKGHSHVYWYRQLPEEGLKFMVYLQKENIIDESGMPKERFSAEFPKEGPSILRIQQVVRGDSAAYFCASSPPGQPSTEAFFGQGTRLTVV.

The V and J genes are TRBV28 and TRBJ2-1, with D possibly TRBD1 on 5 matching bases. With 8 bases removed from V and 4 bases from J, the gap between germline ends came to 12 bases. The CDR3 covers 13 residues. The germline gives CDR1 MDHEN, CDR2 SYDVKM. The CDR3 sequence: CASLGRRYNEQFF. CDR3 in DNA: TGTGCCAGCCTGGGGCGGCGGTACAATGAGCAGTTCTTC.

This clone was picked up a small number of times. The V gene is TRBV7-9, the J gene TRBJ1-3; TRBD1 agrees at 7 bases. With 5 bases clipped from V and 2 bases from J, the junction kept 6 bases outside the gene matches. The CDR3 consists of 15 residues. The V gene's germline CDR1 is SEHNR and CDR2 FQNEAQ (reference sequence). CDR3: CASSQGQSTGNTIYF. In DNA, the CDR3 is TGTGCCAGCAGCCAGGGACAGTCTACTGGAAACACCATATATTTT.

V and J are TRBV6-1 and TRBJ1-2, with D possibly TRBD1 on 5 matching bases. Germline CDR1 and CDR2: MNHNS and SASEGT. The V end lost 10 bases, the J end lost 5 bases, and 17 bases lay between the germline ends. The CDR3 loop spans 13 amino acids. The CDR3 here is CATTIRTPYGYTF. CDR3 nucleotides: TGTGCCACCACAATTCGGACACCGTATGGCTACACCTTC.

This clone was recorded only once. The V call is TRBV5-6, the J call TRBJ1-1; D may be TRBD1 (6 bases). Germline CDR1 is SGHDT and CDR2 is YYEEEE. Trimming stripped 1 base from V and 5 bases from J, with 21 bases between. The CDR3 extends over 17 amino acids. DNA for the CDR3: TGTGCCAGCAGCTTGTCCCTGACGGTACAGGGTTTTACTGAAGCTTTCTTT. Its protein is CASSLSLTVQGFTEAFF.

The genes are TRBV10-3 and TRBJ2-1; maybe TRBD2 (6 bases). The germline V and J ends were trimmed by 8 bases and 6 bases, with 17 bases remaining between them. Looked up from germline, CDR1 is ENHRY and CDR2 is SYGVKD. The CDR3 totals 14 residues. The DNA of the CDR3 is TGTGCCATCCACGACAGTCTGCGGGGCAATGAGCAGTTCTTC. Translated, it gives CAIHDSLRGNEQFF.

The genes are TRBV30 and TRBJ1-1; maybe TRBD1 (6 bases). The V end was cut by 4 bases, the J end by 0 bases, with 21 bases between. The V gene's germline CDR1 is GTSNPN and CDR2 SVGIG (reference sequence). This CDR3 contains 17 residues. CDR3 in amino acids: CAWTYLWAGVMNTEAFF. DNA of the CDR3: TGTGCCTGGACTTATCTTTGGGCAGGGGTGATGAACACTGAAGCTTTCTTT.

CDR3 sequence (DNA): TGCGCCAGCAGCTTGGAGATCAGGACTAGCGGGAGCGGCGGGGAGCTGTTTTTT. Translating gives CASSLEIRTSGSGGELFF. The chain couples TRBV5-1 to TRBJ2-2, with 13 positions matching TRBD2. V lost 0 bases, J lost 7 bases, and 9 bases stayed unmatched. The CDR3 covers 18 residues. CDR1 SGHRS and CDR2 YFSETQ come from the germline V gene.

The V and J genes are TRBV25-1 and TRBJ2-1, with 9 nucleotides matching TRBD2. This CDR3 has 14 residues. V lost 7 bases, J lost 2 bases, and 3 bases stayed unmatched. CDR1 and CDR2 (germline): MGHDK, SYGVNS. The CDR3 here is CASTGGRAYNEQFF. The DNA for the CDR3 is TGTGCCAGCACCGGCGGGAGGGCCTACAATGAGCAGTTCTTC.

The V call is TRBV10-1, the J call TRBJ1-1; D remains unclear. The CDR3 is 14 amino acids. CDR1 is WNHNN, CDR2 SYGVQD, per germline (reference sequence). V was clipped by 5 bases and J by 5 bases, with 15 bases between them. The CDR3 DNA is TGCGCCAGCAGTAGTACTCGAGGCTTAACTGAAGCTTTCTTT. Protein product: CASSSTRGLTEAFF.